This is a list of T cell receptor beta chains from one sample in a study of control samples from healthy donors and cancer patients. Data came from immunoSEQ multiplex PCR; TCRdb stores just in-frame clones and leaves some out. The sample has 150,000 or so clones; over 85% are singletons. Sample: blood. Receptor source: a man in his forties or fifties in good health. Each CDR3 is given without its conserved first and last residue. Each record gives: V gene, CDR3 protein.

v_gene: TRBV9; CDR3aa: ASDRGKNTEAF
v_gene: TRBV6-6; CDR3aa: ASSSGQKGYT
v_gene: TRBV18; CDR3aa: ASSPSGTANEKLF
v_gene: TRBV13; CDR3aa: ASSPQGRNTEAF
v_gene: TRBV6-5; CDR3aa: ASRGRGRVNSPLH
v_gene: TRBV7-9; CDR3aa: AGIGGEPDTQY
v_gene: TRBV11-2; CDR3aa: ASSRGRVTYEQY
v_gene: TRBV11-2; CDR3aa: ASSLSYYGQMNTEAF
v_gene: TRBV7-6; CDR3aa: ASSRGAGVNQPQH
v_gene: TRBV9; CDR3aa: ASSVDRGWEKLF
v_gene: TRBV28; CDR3aa: ASSPGGGNTIY
v_gene: TRBV2; CDR3aa: ASSEEQQVRSPLH
v_gene: TRBV6-2/TRBV6-3; CDR3aa: ASSYSRNTEAF
v_gene: TRBV7-9; CDR3aa: ASSLGRGASY
v_gene: TRBV28; CDR3aa: ASSSPSPPHTDTQY
v_gene: TRBV2; CDR3aa: ASSGQGTGIGYT
v_gene: TRBV28; CDR3aa: ASSFGGGEKLF
v_gene: TRBV5-1; CDR3aa: ASSLGQGAYNGYT
v_gene: TRBV19; CDR3aa: ASSMRGSSGGPGMYEQY
v_gene: TRBV7-2; CDR3aa: ASSLLTGRKNGELF
v_gene: TRBV11-2; CDR3aa: ASSLDRTGGGYT
v_gene: TRBV19; CDR3aa: ASSRIGGWSADTQY
v_gene: TRBV10-1; CDR3aa: ASSGVAPQH
v_gene: TRBV19; CDR3aa: ASSPELLWQPQH
v_gene: TRBV5-8; CDR3aa: ASSSTQGLSNQPQH
v_gene: TRBV10-1; CDR3aa: ASSKTAGTVITKFYGYT
v_gene: TRBV5-5; CDR3aa: ASSLRPSFSYEQY
v_gene: TRBV28; CDR3aa: ASSFPTGGTEAF
v_gene: TRBV7-6; CDR3aa: ASSLRAGGRNEQF
v_gene: TRBV6-5; CDR3aa: ASSLMDRGREQY
v_gene: TRBV7-9; CDR3aa: ASRGTGDETDTQY
v_gene: TRBV7-3; CDR3aa: ASSPNGDDYNEQF
v_gene: TRBV4-1; CDR3aa: ASSPPGGRGNTIY